This T cell receptor beta chain comes out of a study of blood T cells in healthy people across ages. Turning to this clonotype: A junction end diverges from the germline sequence, so it may reflect a read error.

Alongside a J-beta primer mix, a sample-barcoded 5' primer served in a second PCR lasting 7 to 11 cycles. TCRdb fed the 5' RACE reads into MiXCR, producing one record per CDR3 protein. The sample holds about 1.1 million distinct CDR3 sequences; approximately 38% are singletons and the top ten take roughly 13%. Germline V gene data show CDR1 as SEHNR and CDR2 as FQNEAQ (reference sequence). The length of the CDR3 is 17 residues. The sample consisted of blood. This receptor was taken from a man younger than 35 in good health. The V and J genes are TRBV7-9 and TRBJ2-3; TRBD2 aligns across 12 bases. CDR3 coding DNA: TGTGCCAGCAGCGGCAAAGGACTAGCGGGACCCACAGATGCGCAGTATTTT. Translating gives CASSGKGLAGPTDAQYF.